One sample yielded the 8 T cell receptor beta chains listed below, sequenced in a study of OX40 agonist ivuxolimab in advanced cancers. Repertoires were generated with immunoSEQ multiplex PCR, while TCRdb's copy carries only in-frame clones and drops some. The sample records tens of thousands of clones, roughly 80% being singletons. Sample: CD4+ or CD8+ T cells sorted from blood, taken in a trial of the OX40 agonist ivuxolimab. The origin of the receptors is an adult with an advanced solid tumor such as melanoma, head and neck, liver or kidney cancer.

The chain joins TRBV5-1 to TRBJ1-2; D may be TRBD1 (6 bases). Per germline, CDR1 SGHRS and CDR2 YFSETQ. The CDR3 extends over 15 amino acids. The ends were cut back, 0 bases at V and 5 bases at J, with 14 bases in the middle. The CDR3 nucleotides read TGCGCCAGCAGCTTGGATGCGACAGGAAAATATGGCTACACCTTC. This codes for CASSLDATGKYGYTF.

The chain carries TRBV7-2 and TRBJ1-3; no firm D call. Trimming removed 1 base from V and 1 base from J, with 5 bases in between. From germline, CDR1 is SGHTA and CDR2 FQGNSA. CDR3 length: 14 amino acids. CDR3 in DNA: TGTGCCAGCAGCTTAGTGGGTTCTGGAAACACCATATATTTT. Amino acids: CASSLVGSGNTIYF.

The rearrangement links TRBV7-2 to TRBJ1-5; a possible D gene is TRBD1 (5 bases). The ends were cut back, 5 bases at V and 5 bases at J, with 10 bases in the middle. Germline values: CDR1 SGHTA, CDR2 FQGNSA. CDR3 length: 13 amino acids. CDR3 in DNA: TGTGCCAGCAGCCCAGGGAATCATCAGCCCCAGCATTTT. This translates into CASSPGNHQPQHF.

The chain recombines TRBV10-1 with TRBJ2-3; 10 bases agree with TRBD1. The V gene's germline CDR1 is WNHNN and CDR2 SYGVQD (reference sequence). The CDR3 extends over 15 amino acids. Trimming at V came to 6 bases and at J to 3 bases, leaving 6 bases not matched to a gene. This CDR3 reads CASSPGQGWTDTQYF. The CDR3 DNA sequence: TGCGCCAGCAGCCCGGGACAGGGGTGGACAGATACGCAGTATTTT.

The V call is TRBV7-3, the J call TRBJ2-1; D might be TRBD1 or TRBD2, each matching 5 bases. The CDR3 is made up of 17 amino acids. V lost 3 bases and J 7 bases, leaving 22 bases between the germline ends. The germline V gene has CDR1 SGHTA and CDR2 FQGTGA. CDR3 DNA: TGTGCCAGCAGCTTCCCCCACAGCGGCTCTGAGGGGAATGAGCAGTTCTTC. This translates into CASSFPHSGSEGNEQFF. The full variable domain, with the rest looked up from reference TRBV7-3 and TRBJ2-1, is GAGVSQTPSNKVTEKGKYVELRCDPISGHTALYWYRQSLGQGPEFLIYFQGTGAADDSGLPNDRFFAVRPEGSVSTLKIQRTERGDSAVYLCASSFPHSGSEGNEQFFGPGTRLTVL.

This chain links TRBV28 with TRBJ1-1; no clear D. Trimming pared 5 bases from V and 1 base from J, leaving 11 bases between. CDR1 is MDHEN and CDR2 is SYDVKM in the germline V gene. The CDR3 consists of 14 residues. CDR3 residues: CASSPSSGNTEAFF. In DNA, the CDR3 is TGTGCCAGCAGTCCCAGCAGTGGGAACACTGAAGCTTTCTTT. The full variable domain, its missing parts supplied by reference TRBV28 and TRBJ1-1, is DVKVTQSSRYLVKRTGEKVFLECVQDMDHENMFWYRQDPGLGLRLIYFSYDVKMKEKGDIPEGYSVSREKKERFSLILESASTNQTSMYLCASSPSSGNTEAFFGQGTRLTVV.

This sequence joins TRBV19 and TRBJ2-3; no clear D. Germline lookup yields CDR1 LNHDA and CDR2 SQIVND (reference sequence). The CDR3 is 15 amino acids. V lost 4 bases and J 2 bases, leaving 13 bases between the germline ends. The DNA of the CDR3 is TGTGCCAGTAGTAAGGTTAATGGGCACACAGATACGCAGTATTTT. Translating gives CASSKVNGHTDTQYF.

The chain uses TRBV7-2 and TRBJ1-4, with D perhaps TRBD1 (6 bases). This CDR3 is 15 amino acids long. Trimming removed 5 bases at V and 7 bases at J, with 17 bases between. Germline CDR1 is SGHTA and CDR2 is FQGNSA. Here the CDR3 reads CASSPLGGRVEKLFF. CDR3 in DNA: TGTGCCAGCAGCCCCCTTGGGGGGCGGGTTGAAAAACTGTTTTTT.